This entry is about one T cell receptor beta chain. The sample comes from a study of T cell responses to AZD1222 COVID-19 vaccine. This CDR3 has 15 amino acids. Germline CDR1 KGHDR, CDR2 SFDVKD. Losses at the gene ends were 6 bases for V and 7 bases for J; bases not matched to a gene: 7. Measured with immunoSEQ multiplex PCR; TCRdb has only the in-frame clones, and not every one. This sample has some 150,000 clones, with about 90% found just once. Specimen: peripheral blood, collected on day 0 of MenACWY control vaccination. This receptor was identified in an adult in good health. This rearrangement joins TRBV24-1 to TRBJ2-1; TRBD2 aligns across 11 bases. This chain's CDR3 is CATSLTSGSKNEQFF. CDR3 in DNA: TGTGCCACCAGTTTAACTAGCGGGAGTAAGAATGAGCAGTTCTTC.